This is a list of T cell receptor beta chains from one sample in a study of metastatic and nonmetastatic thyroid tumors. TCRdb reprocessed the PCR reads using MiXCR. The sample carries some 31,000 clones, 4% recorded once. Sequencing was carried out using blood. Receptors originate from a female donor with papillary thyroid cancer or a benign thyroid nodule (not recorded which). Some clones in this sample may be carry-over from other donors' samples. Each CDR3 is given with its conserved first and last residue. A D gene is named only where the DNA matches it firmly. Only some rows state a clone size, as once, few, many or a class for expanded clones.

clone size	D gene	V gene	J gene	CDR3 protein	CDR3 DNA
few	NA	TRBV2	TRBJ1-2	CASKSISHYGYTF	TGTGCCAGCAAAAGCATATCCCACTATGGCTACACCTTC
medium-sized	NA	TRBV28	TRBJ1-5	CASSLSPEGRPQHF	TGTGCCAGCAGTTTATCCCCAGAGGGGAGGCCCCAGCATTTT
many	NA	TRBV7-9	TRBJ1-5	CASSLIGQPQHF	TGTGCCAGCAGCTTAATAGGCCAGCCCCAGCATTTT
few	TRBD2	TRBV5-1	TRBJ2-5	CASSLAWLAGGILQETQYF	TGCGCCAGCAGCTTGGCCTGGCTAGCGGGAGGAATCCTACAAGAGACCCAGTACTTC
many	NA	TRBV3-1	TRBJ2-1	CASSQDGYNEQFF	TGTGCCAGCAGCCAAGATGGCTACAATGAGCAGTTCTTC
medium-sized	TRBD2	TRBV6-1	TRBJ2-3	CASRRLAGMTDTQYF	TGTGCCAGCAGGCGACTAGCGGGAATGACAGATACGCAGTATTTT
many	TRBD1	TRBV5-1	TRBJ1-6	CASSIRDRGNSPLHF	TGCGCCAGCAGCATCCGGGACAGGGGTAATTCACCCCTCCACTTT
NA	NA	TRBV6-2/TRBV6-3	TRBJ1-3	CASRISGTLSGNTIYF	TGTGCCAGCAGAATAAGTGGTACTCTCTCTGGAAACACCATATATTTT
many	TRBD2	TRBV11-1	TRBJ2-7	CASSSTGLALEQYF	TGTGCCAGCAGCTCCACGGGACTAGCTCTCGAGCAGTACTTC
NA	NA	TRBV3-1	TRBJ2-2	CASSHPTATGELFF	TGTGCCAGCAGTCACCCGACTGCCACCGGGGAGCTGTTTTTT
NA	TRBD1	TRBV6-1	TRBJ2-7	CASSEGQGSSYEQYF	TGTGCCAGCAGTGAAGGACAGGGTAGCTCCTACGAGCAGTACTTC
many	TRBD2	TRBV7-3	TRBJ2-1	CASSLGGGGEQFF	TGTGCCAGCAGCTTGGGTGGGGGAGGGGAGCAGTTCTTC
few	TRBD1	TRBV27	TRBJ2-7	CASSRTGPSYEQYF	TGTGCCAGCAGCCGGACAGGACCCTCCTACGAGCAGTACTTC
many	NA	TRBV19	TRBJ1-2	CASSLTAGYGYTF	TGTGCCAGTAGCCTGACGGCTGGCTATGGCTACACCTTC
many	NA	TRBV27	TRBJ2-1	CASSFDTGVRDEQFF	TGTGCCAGCAGTTTCGATACGGGAGTGAGGGATGAGCAGTTCTTC
NA	NA	TRBV6-1	TRBJ1-6	CATPPPVGNSPLHF	TGTGCCACCCCACCCCCAGTCGGGAATTCACCCCTCCACTTT
many	NA	TRBV18	TRBJ1-2	CASSKAGELSGYTF	TGTGCCAGCTCGAAGGCAGGGGAACTCTCTGGCTACACCTTC
few	TRBD2	TRBV7-9	TRBJ2-2	CASSPRTSGGRNTGELFF	TGTGCCAGCAGCCCCAGGACTAGCGGGGGCCGGAACACCGGGGAGCTGTTTTTT
few	TRBD1	TRBV20-1	TRBJ2-7	CSARDLGQGILHEQYF	TGCAGTGCTAGAGATCTCGGACAGGGTATTCTCCACGAGCAGTACTTC
many	NA	TRBV5-1	TRBJ2-7	CASTAGQDAYEQYF	TGCGCCAGCACTGCCGGGCAGGACGCCTACGAGCAGTACTTC
few	NA	TRBV24-1	TRBJ2-2	CATMRDNTGELFF	TGTGCCACCATGAGGGACAACACCGGGGAGCTGTTTTTT
few	NA	TRBV6-5	TRBJ1-2	CASSYSLVGFSYGYTF	TGTGCCAGCAGTTACTCGTTGGTGGGTTTTTCCTATGGCTACACCTTC
NA	TRBD1	TRBV20-1	TRBJ2-7	CSARDLDSGTVIGNEQYF	TGCAGTGCTAGAGATCTCGATTCCGGGACAGTCATTGGGAACGAGCAGTACTTC
many	NA	TRBV12-3/TRBV12-4	TRBJ1-1	CASRATSGGEAFF	TGTGCCAGCAGGGCAACATCGGGGGGTGAAGCTTTCTTT
NA	NA	TRBV6-1	TRBJ1-1	CASLGAPSTEAFF	TGTGCCAGCCTCGGAGCCCCGAGCACTGAAGCTTTCTTT